This TCR beta chain came from a study of shared clonotypes between healthy human individuals. The CDR3 runs to 19 residues. Per germline, CDR1 MGHRA and CDR2 YSYEKL. The V end lost 1 base, the J end lost 4 bases, and 25 bases lay between the germline ends. Template for every sorted-subset replicate PCR totaled around 210 ng DNA, roughly 30,000 T cell genomes. Original data processing: Filtering of immunoSEQ junctional sequences could not match full-length read filtering. The method was immunoSEQ multiplex PCR; TCRdb's version includes in-frame clones alone and lacks a portion of them. V and J calls and clone size follow that table, whereas D and trimming were derived from the DNA. The sample holds a few million clones, 90% to 97% seen once.

Sequencing input: naive CD4+ T cells sorted from blood. Stated subset: CD45RA+ positively selected. The chain is built from TRBV4-1 and TRBJ1-2; possible D gene TRBD1, 5 bases. The sequence derives from a man in his late teens or twenties in good health. The CDR3 DNA sequence: TGCGCCAGCAGCCAAGGGGGAGTCGACGGGCCGGTCGGGGGCTATGGCTACACCTTC. This encodes CASSQGGVDGPVGGYGYTF.